One T cell receptor beta chain is described in this entry. What it recognizes is unknown. Per the germline V gene, CDR1 is SGHTA and CDR2 is FQGTGA. Trimming removed 4 bases at V and 2 bases at J, with 11 bases between. CDR3 length: 14 amino acids. This sample is part of a study of cytomegalovirus exposure and HLA in healthy donors. Study findings and constraints: CMV antigen specificity of a few CMV-associated chains was confirmed in vitro. It was likely that a cluster of highly shared sequence variants was a sequencing artifact.

Primers: 60 Vbeta forward and 13 Jbeta reverse. The assay was immunoSEQ multiplex PCR, and TCRdb's table has in-frame clones only and misses some. In the table there are about 270,000 clones, roughly 70% of which are singletons. V is TRBV7-3 and J is TRBJ2-5, with D possibly TRBD1 on 5 matching bases. This receptor was taken from a female donor in good health and CMV-seronegative. Sequencing was carried out using PBMCs. The CDR3 is CASSSKTEQETQYF. CDR3 DNA: TGTGCCAGCAGCTCGAAGACAGAGCAAGAGACCCAGTACTTC.